The T cell receptor (beta chain) under discussion was sequenced for a study of cytomegalovirus exposure and HLA in healthy donors. Study-wide results and caveats: Most TCR beta V segments were productive about 87% or about 30% of the time in an earlier analysis.

Concerning this clone itself: As yet, its antigen is unknown.

Though nominally healthy at sampling, donors likely had unrecorded immune exposures. This PCR relied on a set of 60 Vbeta primers and 13 Jbeta primers. TCRdb's table, derived via immunoSEQ multiplex PCR, lists solely in-frame clones and lacks some. The table records 90,000 to 150,000 clones, approximately 80% of them present only once. Input material: PBMCs. The source of this sequence is a man aged 35 to 55 in good health and CMV-seropositive.

CDR3 coding DNA: TGTGCCAGCAGTTACTCTAGGACTAGCGGGGGCGAGCAGTACTTC. Translated: CASSYSRTSGGEQYF. The V gene is TRBV6-5, the J gene TRBJ2-7; 13 positions agree with TRBD2. This CDR3 region has 15 residues. CDR1 and CDR2 (germline): MNHEY, SVGAGI. The V gene end was trimmed by 0 bases and the J gene end by 6 bases; junction bases not matched to a gene: 2.